This T cell receptor (beta chain) was sequenced for a study of shared clonotypes between healthy human individuals. Nashville, Tennessee was home to all donors, each a Caucasian adult. Assay: immunoSEQ multiplex PCR; the TCRdb copy retains only in-frame clones and omits some. The data show roughly 2.2 million clones, under 95% seen once. On this clone itself: This same CDR3 is encoded by further DNA sequences in the sample.

The clonotype comes from a man aged 18 to 30 in good health. Some clones in this sample may be carry-over from other donors' samples. Input material: naive CD4+ T cells from PBMCs. As for subset: CD45RA+ positively selected.

CDR3 sequence: CASSQATSGSYEQYF. The CDR3, as DNA: TGTGCCAGCAGCCAAGCAACTAGCGGGAGTTACGAGCAGTACTTC. The chain joins TRBV4-2 to TRBJ2-7; 11 bases line up with TRBD2. In germline, CDR1 is LGHNA, CDR2 YNFKEQ. With V trimmed by 1 base and J by 4 bases, 3 bases remained unmatched. The length of the CDR3 is 15 residues.